One sample yielded the 23 T cell receptor beta chains listed below, sequenced in a study of shared clonotypes between healthy human individuals. Method: immunoSEQ multiplex PCR; TCRdb's copy keeps in-frame clones and lacks some. Here the sample spans a few hundred thousand clones, roughly 97% being singletons. The specimen was naive CD4+ T cells sorted from blood. The subset here: CD45RA+ positively selected. The receptor set was obtained from a woman in her twenties or thirties in good health.

The V call is TRBV2, the J call TRBJ2-7; possible D gene TRBD1, 5 bases. Germline V gene sequence: CDR1 SNHLY, CDR2 FYNNEI. V gave up 5 bases and J gave up 0 bases, with 14 bases separating them. The CDR3 consists of 15 residues. CDR3 protein: CASSSGHQSSYEQYF. As DNA, the CDR3 is TGTGCCAGCAGTTCCGGACATCAGAGCTCCTACGAGCAGTACTTC.

Regarding this clone: This sample also contains other DNA sequences that code for the same CDR3. CDR3 residues: CASSLSGRNTEAFF. As DNA, the CDR3 is TGTGCCAGCAGCTTGTCAGGCAGGAACACTGAAGCTTTCTTT. The V call is TRBV5-4, the J call TRBJ1-1; unclear D gene. Trimming shortened V by 1 base and J by 1 base, and 8 bases separated the two germline ends. The CDR3 spans 14 residues. Germline V CDR1 and CDR2: SGHNT, YYREEE (reference sequence).

This rearrangement joins TRBV27 to TRBJ2-2, with 11 nucleotides matching TRBD1. The junction had 4 bases not matched to a gene; V was cut back by 4 bases and J by 6 bases. Germline V lookup: CDR1 MNHEY, CDR2 SMNVEV (reference sequence). The CDR3 sequence is 15 residues long. The chain's CDR3 is CASSSPGQGAGELFF. The CDR3 DNA reads as TGTGCCAGCAGTTCACCGGGACAGGGGGCCGGGGAGCTGTTTTTT.

V and J are TRBV6-5 and TRBJ2-5, with TRBD2 matching 9 bases. This CDR3 is 13 amino acids long. With 2 bases clipped from V and 5 bases from J, the junction kept 0 bases outside the gene matches. Looked up from germline, CDR1 is MNHEY and CDR2 is SVGAGI. CDR3 nucleotide sequence: TGTGCCAGCAGTTACACTAGCGGGGAGACCCAGTACTTC. Translation: CASSYTSGETQYF.

This clone was picked up one time. This sequence joins TRBV5-8 and TRBJ2-4; 7 bases agree with TRBD1. This CDR3 region has 12 residues. With 2 bases clipped from V and 15 bases from J, the junction kept 8 bases outside the gene matches. Germline CDR1 is SGHTS and CDR2 is YDEGEE. Here the CDR3 DNA reads TGTGCCAGCAGCTTAGACAGGGACCCCGGGTACTTC. Protein sequence: CASSLDRDPGYF.

The chain carries TRBV9 and TRBJ1-4; the D is unclear. This CDR3 contains 14 residues. Germline CDR1 SGDLS, CDR2 YYNGEE. V was cut by 0 bases and J by 7 bases, with 10 bases left in between. CDR3 nucleotide sequence: TGTGCCAGCAGCGTAGAGGCGTTATCTGAAAAACTGTTTTTT. Translating gives CASSVEALSEKLFF.

The chain carries TRBV4-1 and TRBJ2-3; no definite D call. This CDR3 has 13 amino acids. V was shortened by 0 bases and J by 6 bases, with 7 bases between the two germline ends. CDR1 and CDR2 from the germline V gene are MGHRA and YSYEKL. The CDR3 here is CASSQDRRDTQYF. The CDR3 DNA sequence: TGCGCCAGCAGCCAAGATAGAAGGGATACGCAGTATTTT.

CDR3 sequence reads: CASSRARDFSNQPQHF. The CDR3 DNA reads as TGTGCCAGCAGCCGCGCGAGGGACTTTAGCAATCAGCCCCAGCATTTT. The rearrangement uses TRBV7-2 and TRBJ1-5, with a possible D match to TRBD1 (5 bases). The V gene's germline CDR1 is SGHTA and CDR2 FQGNSA. The CDR3 consists of 16 residues. Trimming took 5 bases from V and 0 from J, leaving 14 bases between them.

The rearrangement joins TRBV28 to TRBJ2-5; TRBD1 matches at 7 bases. The assigned J gene may be wrong: the sequence end matches TRBJ2-7 better. From germline, CDR1 is MDHEN and CDR2 SYDVKM. The CDR3 is 14 residues long. As DNA, the CDR3 is TGTGCCAGCAGTTTATCGACAGGGATCAACGAGCAGTACTTC. This sequence encodes CASSLSTGINEQYF.

The table lists this clone with a count of one. One end of the junction is discordant with germline, which a read error may explain. The chain is built from TRBV19 and TRBJ1-6, with D possibly TRBD1 on 5 matching bases. Germline lookup yields CDR1 LNHDA and CDR2 SQIVND (reference sequence). The CDR3 is 12 amino acids. CDR3 loop: CASSGPGTEAWF. The CDR3, as DNA: TGTGCCAGTAGTGGACCGGGGACGGAGGCTTGGTTT.

The V and J genes are TRBV30 and TRBJ1-1; 8 nucleotides match TRBD1. CDR3 size: 14 residues. V gave up 3 bases and J gave up 0 bases; unmatched junction bases: 3. Per germline, CDR1 GTSNPN and CDR2 SVGIG (reference sequence). The CDR3 sequence: CAWSADRVNTEAFF. Here the CDR3 DNA reads TGTGCCTGGAGCGCGGACAGGGTGAACACTGAAGCTTTCTTT.

The chain joins TRBV15 to TRBJ2-5; TRBD2 agrees at 10 bases. CDR1 and CDR2 from the germline V gene are LNHNV and YYDKDF (reference sequence). Unmatched junction bases numbered 4, after V lost 5 bases and J lost 4 bases. The CDR3 covers 14 residues. CDR3 bases: TGTGCCACCAGCGGACGACTAGCGGGAGAGACCCAGTACTTC. Protein: CATSGRLAGETQYF.

This sequence joins TRBV28 and TRBJ2-7, with D perhaps matching TRBD2 (5 bases). The CDR3 loop spans 12 amino acids. V gave up 9 bases and J gave up 2 bases, with 11 bases separating them. CDR1 and CDR2 from the germline V gene are MDHEN and SYDVKM. This CDR3 reads CASRSEPYEQYF. The CDR3 nucleotides are TGTGCCAGTCGTAGCGAGCCCTACGAGCAGTACTTC.

The chain is built from TRBV11-3 and TRBJ2-7; 9 bases agree with TRBD2. The CDR3 runs to 16 residues. From germline, CDR1 is SGHNT and CDR2 YENEEA. After removal of 1 base from V and 6 bases from J, the junction contained 10 bases not matched to a gene. The CDR3 DNA reads as TGTGCCAGCAGCTTAGGTTTCGCTAGCGGGAAGAGCGAGCAGTACTTC. Translation: CASSLGFASGKSEQYF.

In its sample, this clone was seen once. This sequence joins TRBV25-1 and TRBJ2-1, with 13 bases fitting TRBD2. Per the germline V gene, CDR1 is MGHDK and CDR2 is SYGVNS. The CDR3 is 16 amino acids. V shed 4 bases and J 5 bases; nucleotides not matched to a gene: 5. The CDR3 bases are TGTGCCAGCAGTGGCACCGGGACTAGCGGGGACAATGAGCAGTTCTTC. Protein sequence: CASSGTGTSGDNEQFF.

This rearrangement joins TRBV2 to TRBJ1-2; D perhaps matches TRBD1 (5 bases). CDR1 and CDR2 from the germline V gene are SNHLY and FYNNEI. The CDR3 sequence is 15 residues long. V was shortened by 3 bases and J by 0 bases, with 11 bases between the two germline ends. The CDR3 DNA follows: TGTGCCAGCAGTGAGGGGGACGCAACTAACTATGGCTACACCTTC. Translating gives CASSEGDATNYGYTF.

The CDR3 sequence: CASSLLLAGELFF. CDR3 DNA: TGCGCCAGCAGCTTGTTACTAGCCGGGGAGCTGTTTTTT. The chain is built from TRBV5-1 and TRBJ2-2, with D possibly matching TRBD2 (5 bases). CDR1 is SGHRS and CDR2 is YFSETQ in the germline V gene. Deletions cut 1 base from V and 6 bases from J, with 7 bases between. The CDR3 has 13 amino acids.

V gene TRBV11-1 combines with J gene TRBJ2-3; possibly TRBD2 for D (6 bases). The germline V and J ends were trimmed by 4 bases and 0 bases, with 14 bases remaining between them. This CDR3 has 16 residues. CDR1 SGHAT and CDR2 FQDESV come from the germline V gene (reference sequence). The CDR3 region is CASSSKGRDSTDTQYF. The CDR3, as DNA: TGTGCCAGCAGCTCGAAGGGGCGGGATAGCACAGATACGCAGTATTTT.

This clone was recorded only once. The chain recombines TRBV7-2 with TRBJ2-2; D is undetermined. Germline V gives CDR1 SGHTA, CDR2 FQGNSA. V dropped 1 base and J dropped 2 bases, with 8 bases sitting between them. The CDR3 loop spans 15 amino acids. The CDR3 is CASSLVLINTGELFF. CDR3 bases: TGTGCCAGCAGCTTAGTACTAATAAACACCGGGGAGCTGTTTTTT.

This chain uses TRBV5-1 with TRBJ1-4; 8 nucleotides match TRBD1. J was trimmed by 8 bases and V by 2 bases; bases with no gene match: 17. This CDR3 has 18 amino acids. CDR1 SGHRS and CDR2 YFSETQ come from the germline V gene. The CDR3: CASSFDPARTGLGEKLFF. CDR3 in DNA: TGCGCCAGCAGCTTTGACCCGGCCCGGACAGGGTTGGGCGAAAAACTGTTTTTT.

J is TRBJ2-7 and V is TRBV7-9; D call uncertain. Looked up from germline, CDR1 is SEHNR and CDR2 is FQNEAQ (reference sequence). V lost 2 bases to trimming and J lost 6 bases, with 8 bases between them. This CDR3 is 12 amino acids long. This chain's CDR3 is CASSLSGLEQYF. CDR3 coding DNA: TGTGCCAGCAGCTTATCCGGGCTCGAGCAGTACTTC.

J is TRBJ1-1 and V is TRBV20-1; no clear D gene. The CDR3 has 11 residues. The germline V and J ends were trimmed by 1 base and 8 bases, with 8 bases remaining between them. In germline, CDR1 is DFQATT, CDR2 SNEGSKA (reference sequence). CDR3 amino acids: CSARGPVEAFF. The DNA of the CDR3 is TGCAGTGCTAGAGGGCCAGTCGAAGCTTTCTTT.

V usage is TRBV7-2 and J usage is TRBJ1-1, with 7 bases identical to TRBD1. There are 18 residues in the CDR3. J was trimmed by 4 bases and V by 4 bases; bases with no gene match: 18. Germline values: CDR1 SGHTA, CDR2 FQGNSA. CDR3 in DNA: TGTGCCAGCAGCTCCCCCCGGACAGGAGGGGGCCTGGGCACTGAAGCTTTCTTT. Protein product: CASSSPRTGGGLGTEAFF.